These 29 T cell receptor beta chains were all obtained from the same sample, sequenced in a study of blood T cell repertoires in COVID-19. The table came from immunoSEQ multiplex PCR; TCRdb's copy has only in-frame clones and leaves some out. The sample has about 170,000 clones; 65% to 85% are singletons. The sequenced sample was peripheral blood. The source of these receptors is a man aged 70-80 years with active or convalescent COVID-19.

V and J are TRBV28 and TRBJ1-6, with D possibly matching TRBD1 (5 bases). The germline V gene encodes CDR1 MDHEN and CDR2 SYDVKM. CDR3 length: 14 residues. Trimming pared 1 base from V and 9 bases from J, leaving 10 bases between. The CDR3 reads CASSLSAGISPLHF. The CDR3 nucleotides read TGTGCCAGCAGTTTATCGGCAGGGATTTCACCCCTCCACTTT.

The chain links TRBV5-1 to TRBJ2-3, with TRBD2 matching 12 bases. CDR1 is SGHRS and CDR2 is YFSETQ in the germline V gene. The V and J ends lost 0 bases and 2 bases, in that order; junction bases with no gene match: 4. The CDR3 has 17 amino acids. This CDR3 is CASSLDLAGGVTDTQYF. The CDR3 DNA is TGCGCCAGCAGCTTGGATCTAGCGGGAGGGGTCACAGATACGCAGTATTTT. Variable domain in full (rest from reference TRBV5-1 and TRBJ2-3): KAGVTQTPRYLIKTRGQQVTLSCSPISGHRSVSWYQQTPGQGLQFLFEYFSETQRNKGNFPGRFSGRQFSNSRSEMNVSTLELGDSALYLCASSLDLAGGVTDTQYFGPGTRLTVL.

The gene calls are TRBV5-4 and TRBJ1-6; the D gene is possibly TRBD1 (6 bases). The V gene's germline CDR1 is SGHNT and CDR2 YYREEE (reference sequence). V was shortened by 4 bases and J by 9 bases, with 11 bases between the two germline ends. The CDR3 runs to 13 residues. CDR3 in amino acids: CASSRTEISPLHF. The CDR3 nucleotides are TGTGCCAGCAGCCGGACAGAGATTTCACCCCTCCACTTT.

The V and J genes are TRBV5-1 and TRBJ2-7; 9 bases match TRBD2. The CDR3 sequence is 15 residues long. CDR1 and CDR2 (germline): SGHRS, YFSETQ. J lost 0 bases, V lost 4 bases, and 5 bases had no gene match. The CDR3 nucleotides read TGCGCCAGCAGCAACCTAGCGGGGAGCTCCTACGAGCAGTACTTC. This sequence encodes CASSNLAGSSYEQYF.

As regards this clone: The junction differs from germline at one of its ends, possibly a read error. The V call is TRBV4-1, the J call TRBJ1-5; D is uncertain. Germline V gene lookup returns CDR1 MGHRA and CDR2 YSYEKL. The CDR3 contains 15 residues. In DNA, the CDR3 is TGCGCCAGCAGCCAAGATGGAACTAGCAGTCAGCCCCAGCATTTT. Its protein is CASSQDGTSSQPQHF.

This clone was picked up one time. CDR3: CATSYRGKDEAFF. The CDR3 DNA follows: TGTGCCACCAGCTACAGGGGTAAGGATGAAGCTTTCTTT. The V gene is TRBV15, the J gene TRBJ1-1; TRBD1 matches at 7 bases. The CDR3 is made up of 13 amino acids. Germline V gene sequence: CDR1 LNHNV, CDR2 YYDKDF (reference sequence). With V trimmed by 5 bases and J by 7 bases, 7 bases remained unmatched.

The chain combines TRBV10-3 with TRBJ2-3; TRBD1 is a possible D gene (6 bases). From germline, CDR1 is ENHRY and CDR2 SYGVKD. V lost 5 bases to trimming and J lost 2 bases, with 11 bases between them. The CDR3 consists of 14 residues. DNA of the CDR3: TGTGCCATCAGTACCGGGACAAACACAGATACGCAGTATTTT. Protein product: CAISTGTNTDTQYF.

CDR3: CASRLGGVYNEQFF. CDR3 DNA sequence: TGTGCCAGCCGTCTGGGCGGGGTCTACAATGAGCAGTTCTTC. The chain has TRBV28 and TRBJ2-1; maybe TRBD2 (6 bases). Per germline, CDR1 MDHEN and CDR2 SYDVKM. The V end lost 8 bases, the J end lost 3 bases, and 14 bases lay between the germline ends. The CDR3 is 14 amino acids.

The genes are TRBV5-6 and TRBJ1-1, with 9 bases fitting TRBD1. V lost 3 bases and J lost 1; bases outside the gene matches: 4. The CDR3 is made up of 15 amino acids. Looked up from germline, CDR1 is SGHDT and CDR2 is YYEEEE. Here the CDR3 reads CASSSPGQGNTEAFF. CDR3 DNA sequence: TGTGCCAGCAGCTCGCCGGGACAGGGGAACACTGAAGCTTTCTTT.

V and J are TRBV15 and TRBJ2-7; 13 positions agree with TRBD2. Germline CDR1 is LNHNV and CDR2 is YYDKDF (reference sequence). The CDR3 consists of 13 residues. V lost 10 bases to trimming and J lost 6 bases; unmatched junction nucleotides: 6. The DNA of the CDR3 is TGTGCCATCGGGACTAGCGGGATCGGCGAGCAGTACTTC. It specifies CAIGTSGIGEQYF.

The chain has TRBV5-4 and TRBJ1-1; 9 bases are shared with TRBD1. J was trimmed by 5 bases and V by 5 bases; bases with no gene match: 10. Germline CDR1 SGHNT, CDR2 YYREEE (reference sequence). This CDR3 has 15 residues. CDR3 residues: CASRSPDRGKTEAFF. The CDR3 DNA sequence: TGTGCCAGCAGATCCCCGGACAGGGGAAAAACTGAAGCTTTCTTT.

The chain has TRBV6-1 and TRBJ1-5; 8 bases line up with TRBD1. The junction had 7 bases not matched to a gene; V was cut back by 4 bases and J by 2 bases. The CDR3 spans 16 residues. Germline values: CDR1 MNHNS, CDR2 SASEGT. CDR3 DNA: TGTGCCAGCAGTGCCACCGACAGGGGTGGCAATCAGCCCCAGCATTTT. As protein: CASSATDRGGNQPQHF.

This chain's CDR3 is CASRRTGGVEQFF. The CDR3, as DNA: TGTGCCAGCAGGAGGACAGGGGGCGTTGAGCAGTTCTTC. The V and J genes are TRBV3-1 (or the pseudogene TRBV3-2) and TRBJ2-1, with 11 positions matching TRBD1. The J segment lost 9 bases and the V segment lost 6 bases, leaving 4 bases of the junction unmatched. The CDR3 spans 13 residues. CDR1 and CDR2 from the germline V gene are LGHDT and YNNKEL (reference sequence).

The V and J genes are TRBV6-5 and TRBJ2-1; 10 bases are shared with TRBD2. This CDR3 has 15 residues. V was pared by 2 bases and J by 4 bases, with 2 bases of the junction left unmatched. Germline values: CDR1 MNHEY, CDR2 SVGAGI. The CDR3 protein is CASSYGTSEYNEQFF. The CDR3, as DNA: TGTGCCAGCAGTTACGGGACTAGCGAATACAATGAGCAGTTCTTC.

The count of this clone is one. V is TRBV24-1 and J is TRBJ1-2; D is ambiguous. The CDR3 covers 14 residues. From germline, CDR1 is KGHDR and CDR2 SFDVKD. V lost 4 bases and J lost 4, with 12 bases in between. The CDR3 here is CATSDPDGSYGYTF. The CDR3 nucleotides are TGTGCCACCAGTGACCCGGACGGGAGCTATGGCTACACCTTC.

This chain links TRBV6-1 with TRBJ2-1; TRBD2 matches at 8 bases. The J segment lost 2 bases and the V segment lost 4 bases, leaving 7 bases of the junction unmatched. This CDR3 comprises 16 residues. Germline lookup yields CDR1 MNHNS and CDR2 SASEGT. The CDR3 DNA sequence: TGTGCCAGCAGTGCCCAACTAGCGGCGGCCTACAATGAGCAGTTCTTC. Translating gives CASSAQLAAAYNEQFF.

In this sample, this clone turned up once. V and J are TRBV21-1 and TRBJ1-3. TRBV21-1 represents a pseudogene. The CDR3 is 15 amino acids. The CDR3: CASSKAGGRGNTIYF. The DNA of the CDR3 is TGTGCCAGCAGCAAAGCCGGGGGGCGAGGAAACACCATATATTTT.

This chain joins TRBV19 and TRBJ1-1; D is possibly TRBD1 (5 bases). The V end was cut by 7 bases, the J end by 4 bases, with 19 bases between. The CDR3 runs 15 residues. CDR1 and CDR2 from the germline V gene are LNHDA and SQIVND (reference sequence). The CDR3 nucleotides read TGTGCCAGTACCTCTCAGGGTTACTCGTTCACTGAAGCTTTCTTT. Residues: CASTSQGYSFTEAFF.

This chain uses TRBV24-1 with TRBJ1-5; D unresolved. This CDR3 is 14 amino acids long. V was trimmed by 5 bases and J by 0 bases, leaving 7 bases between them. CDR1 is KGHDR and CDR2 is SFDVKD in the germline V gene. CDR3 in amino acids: CATSAGYSNQPQHF. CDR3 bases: TGTGCCACCAGTGCGGGGTATAGCAATCAGCCCCAGCATTTT.

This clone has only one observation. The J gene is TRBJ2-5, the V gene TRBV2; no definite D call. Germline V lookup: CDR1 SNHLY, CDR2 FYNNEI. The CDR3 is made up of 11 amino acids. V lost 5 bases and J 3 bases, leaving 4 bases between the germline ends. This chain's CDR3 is CASSPEETQYF. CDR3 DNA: TGTGCCAGCAGTCCCGAAGAGACCCAGTACTTC.

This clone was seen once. In DNA form, the CDR3 reads TGTGCCAGCAGTTTGATAGAGCTCTCCTACGAGCAGTACTTC. Its protein product is CASSLIELSYEQYF. The J gene is TRBJ2-7, the V gene TRBV28; the D is unclear. V lost 3 bases to trimming and J lost 0 bases, with 9 bases between them. The CDR3 consists of 14 residues. Germline lookup yields CDR1 MDHEN and CDR2 SYDVKM.

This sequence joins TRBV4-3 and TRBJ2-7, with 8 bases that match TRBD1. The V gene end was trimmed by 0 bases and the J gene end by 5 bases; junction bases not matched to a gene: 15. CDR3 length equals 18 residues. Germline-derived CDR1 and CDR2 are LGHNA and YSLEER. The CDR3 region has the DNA TGCGCCAGCAGCCAAGAGCCGGCTTTGGAACAGGGGGGCGACGAGCAGTACTTC. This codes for CASSQEPALEQGGDEQYF.

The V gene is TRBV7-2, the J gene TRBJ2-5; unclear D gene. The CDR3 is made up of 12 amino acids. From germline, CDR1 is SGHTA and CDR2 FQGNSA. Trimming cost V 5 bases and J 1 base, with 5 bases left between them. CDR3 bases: TGTGCCAGCAGCACAATCCAAGAGACCCAGTACTTC. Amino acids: CASSTIQETQYF.

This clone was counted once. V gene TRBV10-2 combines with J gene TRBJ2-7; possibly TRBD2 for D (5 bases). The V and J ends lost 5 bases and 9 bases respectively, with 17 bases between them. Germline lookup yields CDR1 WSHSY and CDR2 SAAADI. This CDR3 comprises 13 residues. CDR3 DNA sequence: TGCGCCAGCAGTAGCGAGCGGCAGCGAGCGCAGTACTTC. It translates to CASSSERQRAQYF.

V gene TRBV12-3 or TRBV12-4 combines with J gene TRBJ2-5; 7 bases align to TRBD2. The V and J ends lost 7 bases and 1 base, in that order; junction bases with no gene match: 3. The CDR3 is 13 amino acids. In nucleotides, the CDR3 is TGTGCCAGCACCGGGGGGAGCCAAGAGACCCAGTACTTC. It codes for CASTGGSQETQYF.

CDR3 sequence (DNA): TGTGCCTGGAGTGGGGGGCTCCAAGAGACCCAGTACTTC. Encoded protein: CAWSGGLQETQYF. J is TRBJ2-5 and V is TRBV30; D is perhaps TRBD1 (6 bases). The V and J ends lost 1 base and 1 base respectively, with 7 bases between them. The CDR3 runs to 13 residues. Germline loops: CDR1 GTSNPN, CDR2 SVGIG (reference sequence). Complete variable domain (other parts from reference TRBV30 and TRBJ2-5): SQTIHQWPATLVQPVGSPLSLECTVEGTSNPNLYWYRQAAGRGLQLLFYSVGIGQISSEVPQNLSASRPQDRQFILSSKKLLLSDSGFYLCAWSGGLQETQYFGPGTRLLVL.

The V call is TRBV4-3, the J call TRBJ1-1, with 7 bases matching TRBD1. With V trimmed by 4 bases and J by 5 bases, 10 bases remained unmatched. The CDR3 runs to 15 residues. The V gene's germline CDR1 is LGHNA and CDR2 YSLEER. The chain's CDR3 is CASSRARGTATEAFF. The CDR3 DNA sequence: TGCGCCAGCAGCCGGGCCAGGGGGACTGCAACTGAAGCTTTCTTT.

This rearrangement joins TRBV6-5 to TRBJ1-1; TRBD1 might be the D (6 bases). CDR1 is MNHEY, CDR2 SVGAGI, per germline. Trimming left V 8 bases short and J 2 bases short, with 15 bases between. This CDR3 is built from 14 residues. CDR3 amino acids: CASWGRYFNTEAFF. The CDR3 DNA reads TGTGCCAGCTGGGGGCGTTATTTTAACACTGAAGCTTTCTTT.

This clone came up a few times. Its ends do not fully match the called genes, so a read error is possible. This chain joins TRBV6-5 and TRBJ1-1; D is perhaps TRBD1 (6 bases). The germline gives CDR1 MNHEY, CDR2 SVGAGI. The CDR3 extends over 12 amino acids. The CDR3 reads CASSNSGTRAFF. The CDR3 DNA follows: TGTGCCAGCAGTAACTCCGGGACACGGGCTTTCTTT.